The T cell receptor beta chain under discussion was sequenced for a study of blood T cell repertoires in COVID-19. In the study overall: Sites in the United States, Italy and Spain provided acute and convalescent COVID-19 samples. PBMCs, B-cell-depleted T cells, or T cells were the source of the cDNA or gDNA that made up the material.

Produced via immunoSEQ multiplex PCR; TCRdb's table is partial and in-frame only. This sample has about 200,000 clones, with around 82% found just once. Sequenced input: peripheral blood. This TCR was recovered from a woman between 70 and 85 years old with acute or convalescent COVID-19.

CDR3: CATSDPPYSGSTDTQYF. The CDR3 DNA is TGTGCCACCAGTGATCCCCCCTACTCAGGGAGCACAGATACGCAGTATTTT. V and J are TRBV24-1 and TRBJ2-3; a weak D match, TRBD1 (5 bases). The germline CDR1 and CDR2 sequences are KGHDR and SFDVKD. The CDR3 loop spans 17 amino acids. V lost 3 bases, J lost 0 bases, and 15 bases lay in between.